The 32 T cell receptor beta chains reported below all come from one sample, sequenced in a study of early stage breast cancer tumors. The table came from immunoSEQ multiplex PCR; TCRdb's copy has only in-frame clones and leaves some out. The sample includes some 30,000 clones, about four fifths of them seen just once. Sequenced material: blood. Receptors originate from a person aged 45 to 59 with breast cancer.

This chain connects TRBV5-4 to TRBJ2-7, with D tentatively TRBD1 (5 bases). V shed 0 bases and J shed 5 bases, with 15 bases lying between them. The CDR3 consists of 15 residues. Germline V CDR1 and CDR2: SGHNT, YYREEE (reference sequence). CDR3 sequence: CASSLVAGKADEQYF. Written as DNA, the CDR3 is TGTGCCAGCAGCTTGGTCGCAGGGAAAGCAGACGAGCAGTACTTC.

J is TRBJ2-5 and V is TRBV10-3; no clear D. Germline V CDR1 and CDR2: ENHRY, SYGVKD. The V and J ends lost 3 bases and 3 bases respectively, with 8 bases between them. This CDR3 region has 13 residues. The CDR3: CAISDKWEETQYF. The CDR3 DNA sequence: TGTGCCATCAGTGATAAGTGGGAAGAGACCCAGTACTTC.

In its sample, this clone was seen a few times. V usage is TRBV5-1 and J usage is TRBJ2-2; 8 bases line up with TRBD1. Germline V gene lookup returns CDR1 SGHRS and CDR2 YFSETQ. V was pared by 4 bases and J by 1 base, with 3 bases of the junction left unmatched. This CDR3 contains 15 residues. CDR3 nucleotide sequence: TGCGCCAGCAGCCCCGGGACAGGGAACACCGGGGAGCTGTTTTTT. It yields the protein CASSPGTGNTGELFF.

V gene TRBV15 combines with J gene TRBJ2-1; no definite D call. The germline V gene has CDR1 LNHNV and CDR2 YYDKDF (reference sequence). The germline V and J ends were trimmed by 1 base and 7 bases, with 5 bases remaining between them. The CDR3 has 12 residues. Here the CDR3 reads CATSRVRNEQFF. CDR3 in DNA: TGTGCCACCAGCAGAGTTAGGAATGAGCAGTTCTTC.

The chain combines TRBV30 with TRBJ1-2; 7 nucleotides agree with TRBD1. The CDR3 runs 13 residues. V lost 1 base, J lost 8 bases, and 7 bases stayed unmatched. CDR1 GTSNPN and CDR2 SVGIG come from the germline V gene (reference sequence). Here the CDR3 reads CAWSADRRQGYTF. CDR3 DNA sequence: TGTGCCTGGAGTGCGGACAGGAGGCAGGGCTACACCTTC.

Only one count was recorded for this clone. The genes are TRBV6-5 and TRBJ2-5; 7 nucleotides align to TRBD1. The V segment lost 2 bases and the J segment 4 bases; nucleotides outside the gene matches: 4. Per the germline V gene, CDR1 is MNHEY and CDR2 is SVGAGI. This CDR3 is built from 14 residues. CDR3 sequence reads: CASSYVGGGETQYF. CDR3 bases: TGTGCCAGCAGTTACGTAGGGGGCGGAGAGACCCAGTACTTC.

The chain recombines TRBV6-1 with TRBJ2-3; TRBD2 is a possible D gene (6 bases). V lost 5 bases and J lost 3, with 12 bases in between. Germline lookup yields CDR1 MNHNS and CDR2 SASEGT. This CDR3 comprises 14 residues. The CDR3 DNA sequence: TGTGCCAGCAGTCGGGAGTTGGGGACAGATACGCAGTATTTT. This gives the protein CASSRELGTDTQYF.

The CDR3 sequence: CASSSGTSVLETQYF. CDR3 nucleotides: TGTGCCAGTAGTTCCGGGACTAGCGTTTTGGAGACCCAGTACTTC. The rearrangement joins TRBV19 to TRBJ2-5, with TRBD2 matching 10 bases. The CDR3 sequence is 15 residues long. Germline trimming cut 5 bases from V and 5 bases from J; bases unmatched to any gene: 8. Per germline, CDR1 LNHDA and CDR2 SQIVND (reference sequence).

The chain couples TRBV7-2 to TRBJ2-7; D might be TRBD1 (6 bases). This CDR3 is built from 14 residues. Germline V lookup: CDR1 SGHTA, CDR2 FQGNSA. V was cut by 5 bases and J by 1 base, with 12 bases left in between. CDR3 protein: CASSQARGSYEQYF. In DNA, the CDR3 is TGTGCCAGCAGCCAAGCTAGGGGGTCCTACGAGCAGTACTTC.

The CDR3 loop reads CSAQPHGGQYF. In DNA, the CDR3 is TGCAGTGCCCAACCACACGGTGGGCAGTATTTT. The chain joins TRBV20-1 to TRBJ2-3; D gene uncertain. The germline V gene encodes CDR1 DFQATT and CDR2 SNEGSKA (reference sequence). There are 11 residues in the CDR3. Trimming removed 6 bases from V and 11 bases from J, with 15 bases in between.

The rearrangement uses TRBV28 and TRBJ2-3; 8 nucleotides match TRBD1. With 10 bases clipped from V and 2 bases from J, the junction kept 5 bases outside the gene matches. The length of the CDR3 is 13 residues. Germline loops: CDR1 MDHEN, CDR2 SYDVKM. The CDR3 DNA reads as TGTGCCAACAGGGGGTGGAACACAGATACGCAGTATTTT. Residues: CANRGWNTDTQYF.

This chain joins TRBV7-9 and TRBJ2-1, with TRBD2 identical over 12 bases. Germline CDR1 is SEHNR and CDR2 is FQNEAQ (reference sequence). This CDR3 has 19 residues. Trimming removed 1 base from V and 1 base from J; junction bases left unmatched: 8. The CDR3 loop is CASSLDPRLAGESYNEQFF. In DNA form, the CDR3 reads TGTGCCAGCAGCTTAGACCCCCGACTAGCGGGGGAATCCTACAATGAGCAGTTCTTC.

V gene TRBV7-6 combines with J gene TRBJ2-7, with a weak D call TRBD2 (7 bases). The CDR3 totals 17 residues. V was shortened by 3 bases and J by 0 bases, with 18 bases between the two germline ends. CDR1 is SGHVS and CDR2 is FNYEAQ in the germline V gene. The CDR3 sequence is CASSFSPGGLSSYEQYF. CDR3 nucleotide sequence: TGTGCCAGCAGCTTTTCCCCGGGGGGCTTGAGCTCCTACGAGCAGTACTTC. The full variable domain, in which reference TRBV7-6 and TRBJ2-7 provide the parts outside the CDR3, is GAGVSQSPRYKVTKRGQDVALRCDPISGHVSLYWYRQALGQGPEFLTYFNYEAQQDKSGLPNDRFSAERPEGSISTLTIQRTEQRDSAMYRCASSFSPGGLSSYEQYFGPGTRLTVT.

This CDR3 reads CASSVRGEDTEAFF. As DNA, the CDR3 is TGTGCCAGCAGCGTCAGGGGAGAGGACACTGAAGCTTTCTTT. This chain connects TRBV9 to TRBJ1-1; tentatively, D is TRBD1 (6 bases). Germline V gives CDR1 SGDLS, CDR2 YYNGEE. Trimming cost V 2 bases and J 3 bases, with 11 bases left between them. The CDR3 is 14 residues long.

The chain employs TRBV5-1 and TRBJ2-7; tentatively, D is TRBD1 (5 bases). The CDR3 runs to 17 residues. Trimming removed 0 bases at V and 2 bases at J, with 18 bases between. Looked up from germline, CDR1 is SGHRS and CDR2 is YFSETQ. The CDR3: CASSLVPLRQSPYEQYF. As DNA, the CDR3 is TGCGCCAGCAGCTTGGTCCCACTACGACAGTCACCCTACGAGCAGTACTTC.

This clone came up once. The V and J genes are TRBV29-1 and TRBJ2-1; no clear D. Trimming left V 7 bases short and J 5 bases short, with 15 bases between. Germline V gene data show CDR1 as SQVTM and CDR2 as ANQGSEA. The CDR3 has 13 residues. The CDR3 nucleotides are TGCAGCGATTTCATGGCGGATAACAATGAGCAGTTCTTC. It encodes CSDFMADNNEQFF.

The V gene is TRBV19, the J gene TRBJ1-5; tentative D call: TRBD1 (6 bases). Per germline, CDR1 LNHDA and CDR2 SQIVND (reference sequence). Deletions cut 8 bases from V and 0 bases from J, with 17 bases between. The CDR3 loop spans 16 amino acids. This CDR3 reads CASHPHGGNSNQPQHF. The CDR3 coding sequence is TGTGCCAGTCACCCCCACGGGGGCAATAGCAATCAGCCCCAGCATTTT.

This clone was observed a few times. The V call is TRBV30, the J call TRBJ2-2; the D is unclear. Trimming left V 3 bases short and J 6 bases short, with 11 bases between. Looked up from germline, CDR1 is GTSNPN and CDR2 is SVGIG (reference sequence). CDR3 length equals 13 residues. CDR3 loop: CAWRTGGPGELFF. The CDR3, as DNA: TGTGCCTGGAGGACGGGCGGACCCGGGGAGCTGTTTTTT.

The rearrangement links TRBV5-4 to TRBJ2-3; 9 bases align to TRBD1. Germline CDR1 reads SGHNT; CDR2 reads YYREEE (reference sequence). The CDR3 is 20 amino acids. The junction had 20 bases not matched to a gene; V was cut back by 5 bases and J by 1 base. The CDR3 reads CASSPYNAAQGAQGTDTQYF. CDR3 sequence (DNA): TGTGCCAGCAGTCCATACAACGCCGCACAGGGGGCGCAAGGCACAGATACGCAGTATTTT.

The table lists this clone with a few counts. The chain joins TRBV7-3 to TRBJ2-2, with D possibly matching TRBD2 (5 bases). CDR3 length equals 13 residues. V lost 7 bases and J lost 6, with 12 bases in between. Germline CDR1 is SGHTA and CDR2 is FQGTGA. In nucleotides, the CDR3 is TGTGCCAGCAAAGGGAGTATGGCCGGGGAGCTGTTTTTT. It codes for CASKGSMAGELFF.

Regarding this clone: The junction and the germline gene differ at one end; a read error may be behind it. The CDR3 sequence is CASSPNHNEQFF. The CDR3 DNA reads as TGTGCCAGCTCACCCAACCACAACGAGCAGTTCTTC. J is TRBJ2-1 and V is TRBV18, with no clear D. Germline V CDR1 and CDR2: KGHSH, LQKENI. The CDR3 contains 12 residues.

V usage is TRBV2 and J usage is TRBJ2-7; 10 bases match TRBD1. The germline gives CDR1 SNHLY, CDR2 FYNNEI. V dropped 8 bases and J dropped 2; count of bases not matched to a gene: 27. The CDR3 contains 21 residues. The CDR3 here is CASFGDRGNLGVAGAAYEQYF. The DNA for the CDR3 is TGTGCCAGCTTCGGGGACAGGGGCAATTTAGGTGTAGCGGGCGCTGCCTACGAGCAGTACTTC.

This clone was seen more than once but under ten times. The chain joins TRBV5-4 to TRBJ2-1; D might be TRBD2 (6 bases). Germline V gene lookup returns CDR1 SGHNT and CDR2 YYREEE (reference sequence). V was cut by 0 bases and J by 5 bases, with 9 bases left in between. The CDR3 length is 14 residues. CDR3 residues: CASSLGGLNNEQFF. CDR3 DNA sequence: TGTGCCAGCAGCTTGGGGGGACTTAACAATGAGCAGTTCTTC.

The chain uses TRBV5-1 and TRBJ1-5; a possible D gene is TRBD1 (6 bases). This CDR3 is built from 16 residues. The germline V and J ends were trimmed by 0 bases and 1 base, with 11 bases remaining between them. Germline assignment: CDR1 SGHRS and CDR2 YFSETQ. CDR3 protein: CASSLGAGTSNQPQHF. CDR3 DNA sequence: TGCGCCAGCAGCTTGGGGGCAGGGACAAGCAATCAGCCCCAGCATTTT. Supplemented by reference TRBV5-1 and TRBJ1-5, the full variable domain reads KAGVTQTPRYLIKTRGQQVTLSCSPISGHRSVSWYQQTPGQGLQFLFEYFSETQRNKGNFPGRFSGRQFSNSRSEMNVSTLELGDSALYLCASSLGAGTSNQPQHFGDGTRLSIL.

The chain is built from TRBV27 and TRBJ2-7; D is unresolved. V lost 2 bases and J 7 bases, leaving 12 bases between the germline ends. This CDR3 contains 13 residues. Germline CDR1 MNHEY, CDR2 SMNVEV (reference sequence). The CDR3 coding sequence is TGTGCCAGCAGTTTAAGACTCCCCTTAGAGCAGTACTTC. Amino acid sequence: CASSLRLPLEQYF.

The chain combines TRBV5-6 with TRBJ1-2; 8 nucleotides align to TRBD1. This CDR3 spans 13 amino acids. J gave up 7 bases and V 5 bases, and 7 bases lay outside the gene matches. Germline V gives CDR1 SGHDT, CDR2 YYEEEE. CDR3 in DNA: TGTGCCAGCAGATGGGGACAGGAGGGTGGCTACACCTTC. Its protein is CASRWGQEGGYTF.

CDR3: CASSYRTRTDNGYTF. The CDR3 DNA follows: TGTGCCAGCAGTTACAGGACTAGGACAGATAATGGCTACACCTTC. J is TRBJ1-2 and V is TRBV6-5; perhaps TRBD1 as D (6 bases). Germline V CDR1 and CDR2: MNHEY, SVGAGI. V dropped 2 bases and J dropped 6 bases, with 16 bases sitting between them. The CDR3 has 15 amino acids.

The chain employs TRBV19 and TRBJ1-6; D is uncertain. The germline CDR1 and CDR2 sequences are LNHDA and SQIVND (reference sequence). There are 13 residues in the CDR3. V lost 4 bases to trimming and J lost 6 bases, with 7 bases between them. The CDR3 DNA sequence: TGTGCCAGTAGTAACACCTTTAATTCACCCCTCCACTTT. Its protein is CASSNTFNSPLHF.

J is TRBJ2-7 and V is TRBV7-9; D tentatively fits TRBD1 or TRBD2 (6 bases each). CDR1 SEHNR and CDR2 FQNEAQ come from the germline V gene (reference sequence). This CDR3 is built from 14 residues. V gave up 2 bases and J gave up 3 bases, with 11 bases separating them. The CDR3 loop reads CASSLRGGLYEQYF. The CDR3 DNA sequence: TGTGCCAGCAGCTTACGAGGGGGGCTCTACGAGCAGTACTTC. The entire variable domain, with the rest obtained from reference TRBV7-9 and TRBJ2-7, is as follows: DTGVSQNPRHKITKRGQNVTFRCDPISEHNRLYWYRQTLGQGPEFLTYFQNEAQLEKSRLLSDRFSAERPKGSFSTLEIQRTEQGDSAMYLCASSLRGGLYEQYFGPGTRLTVT.

This chain links TRBV9 with TRBJ1-1, with 9 positions matching TRBD1. The CDR3 spans 15 residues. Germline V CDR1 and CDR2: SGDLS, YYNGEE. V shed 4 bases and J 1 base; nucleotides not matched to a gene: 5. For the CDR3, the DNA is TGTGCCAGCAGCCCCACAGGGGGCAAGAACACTGAAGCTTTCTTT. Encoded protein: CASSPTGGKNTEAFF.

V and J are TRBV9 and TRBJ2-3; 10 bases match TRBD2. Germline lookup yields CDR1 SGDLS and CDR2 YYNGEE. This CDR3 has 15 residues. V lost 0 bases to trimming and J lost 4 bases; unmatched junction nucleotides: 2. CDR3 DNA sequence: TGTGCCAGCAGCGTAGTAGCGGGGGGCGCAGATACGCAGTATTTT. Encoded protein: CASSVVAGGADTQYF.

This chain joins TRBV15 and TRBJ2-2; 8 bases line up with TRBD2. The CDR3 is 16 amino acids. Germline CDR1 and CDR2: LNHNV and YYDKDF (reference sequence). V gave up 0 bases and J gave up 2 bases; unmatched junction bases: 2. The CDR3 nucleotides are TGTGCCACCAGCAGAGAACTAGCGGTTAACACCGGGGAGCTGTTTTTT. It encodes CATSRELAVNTGELFF.